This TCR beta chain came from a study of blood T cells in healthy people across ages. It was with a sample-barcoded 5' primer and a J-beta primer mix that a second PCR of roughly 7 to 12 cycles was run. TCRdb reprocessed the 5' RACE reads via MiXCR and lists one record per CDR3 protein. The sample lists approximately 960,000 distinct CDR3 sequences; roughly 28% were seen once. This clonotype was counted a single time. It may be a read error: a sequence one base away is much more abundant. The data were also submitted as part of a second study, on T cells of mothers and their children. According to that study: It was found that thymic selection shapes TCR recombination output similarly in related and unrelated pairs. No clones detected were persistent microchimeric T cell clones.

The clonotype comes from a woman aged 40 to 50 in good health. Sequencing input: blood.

The CDR3: CASRSEQGLNEQYF. For the CDR3, the DNA is TGCGCCAGCAGGTCTGAACAGGGTTTGAACGAGCAGTACTTC. This chain joins TRBV5-1 and TRBJ2-7; D perhaps matches TRBD1 (6 bases). CDR3 length equals 14 residues. Germline-derived CDR1 and CDR2 are SGHRS and YFSETQ. The V gene lost 5 bases and the J gene lost 5 bases, with 17 bases spanning the gap.